Below are 10 T cell receptor beta chains sequenced from a single sample in a study of spatial heterogeneity in lung cancer. Time point denoted: sample taken at primary tumor resection. The input material, whole RNA from tumor, nontumor lung or frozen PBMC, was sequenced unsorted. MiXCR, applied by TCRdb to the 5' RACE reads, yields one record per CDR3 protein. The sample shows some 85,000 distinct CDR3 sequences, about 20% of them seen only once. The sample was PBMCs, taken at surgery. The receptors were gathered from a male donor with early-stage non-small cell lung cancer.

The gene calls are TRBV7-9 and TRBJ1-1; D not resolved. The length of the CDR3 is 11 residues. Germline CDR1 SEHNR, CDR2 FQNEAQ (reference sequence). V lost 5 bases and J lost 6, with 7 bases in between. The CDR3 loop reads CASSRTPEAFF. The CDR3 DNA sequence: TGTGCCAGCAGCCGGACCCCTGAAGCTTTCTTT.

A few counts support this clonotype. The gene calls are TRBV12-3 or TRBV12-4 and TRBJ1-2; D unclear. The CDR3 extends over 12 amino acids. The V gene lost 1 base and the J gene lost 2 bases, with 2 bases spanning the gap. CDR3 residues: CASSLVNYGYTF. CDR3 in DNA: TGTGCCAGCAGTTTAGTCAACTATGGCTACACCTTC.

In this sample, this clonotype turned up many times. V is TRBV29-1 and J is TRBJ1-1, with 8 nucleotides matching TRBD1. The germline V gene has CDR1 SQVTM and CDR2 ANQGSEA. This CDR3 has 13 residues. V shed 6 bases and J 8 bases; nucleotides not matched to a gene: 11. The DNA of the CDR3 is TGCAGCGTCGAGTCCGGGACAGGCTCCGAAGCTTTCTTT. Translating it yields CSVESGTGSEAFF.

In DNA, the CDR3 is TGCAGTGCTAGTGAAGGACAGATCCCCTACGAGCAGTACTTC. This codes for CSASEGQIPYEQYF. The V gene is TRBV20-1, the J gene TRBJ2-7; a weak D match, TRBD1 (6 bases). V lost 3 bases, J lost 2 bases, and 14 bases lay in between. This CDR3 region has 14 residues. CDR1 DFQATT and CDR2 SNEGSKA come from the germline V gene (reference sequence).

This chain connects TRBV28 to TRBJ2-3, with no clear D. The CDR3 totals 14 residues. V dropped 6 bases and J dropped 6 bases, with 16 bases sitting between them. CDR1 and CDR2 (germline): MDHEN, SYDVKM. The CDR3, as DNA: TGTGCCAGCAGCCACGGGCAGAGGCGGGATACGCAGTATTTT. Protein sequence: CASSHGQRRDTQYF.

The chain joins TRBV7-9 to TRBJ2-7; 7 bases are shared with TRBD1. There are 16 residues in the CDR3. With V trimmed by 4 bases and J by 0 bases, 9 bases remained unmatched. The germline gives CDR1 SEHNR, CDR2 FQNEAQ (reference sequence). CDR3 sequence (DNA): TGTGCCAGCAGCTCACCCGGGACAGCGTCCTCCTACGAGCAGTACTTC. Translation gives CASSSPGTASSYEQYF.

The chain couples TRBV7-2 to TRBJ2-3; 8 bases fit TRBD2. The CDR3 spans 17 residues. V dropped 5 bases and J dropped 0; count of bases not matched to a gene: 10. CDR1 and CDR2 from the germline V gene are SGHTA and FQGNSA. CDR3 residues: CASSLVSKRGSTDTQYF. The CDR3 DNA sequence: TGTGCCAGCAGCCTAGTTAGCAAGCGGGGGAGCACAGATACGCAGTATTTT.

This clonotype was observed at least ten times. The V and J genes are TRBV7-8 and TRBJ2-1; 7 nucleotides agree with TRBD2. The V gene end was trimmed by 5 bases and the J gene end by 5 bases; junction bases not matched to a gene: 6. Germline V CDR1 and CDR2: SGHVS, FQNEAQ. CDR3 size: 14 residues. The CDR3 DNA reads as TGTGCCAGCAGCCTTAGCGGGCCCCACAATGAGCAGTTCTTC. It yields the protein CASSLSGPHNEQFF.

This clonotype was observed a handful of times. The rearrangement uses TRBV12-3 or TRBV12-4 and TRBJ2-7; TRBD1 is a possible D gene (5 bases). The CDR3 contains 13 residues. V was trimmed by 5 bases and J by 9 bases, leaving 17 bases between them. CDR3 DNA sequence: TGTGCCAGCAGTCTTAGGGGCCATGGTTGGCAGTACTTC. The encoded protein is CASSLRGHGWQYF.

This clonotype showed up just a few times. This rearrangement joins TRBV29-1 to TRBJ2-7, with 10 bases matching TRBD1. V was clipped by 6 bases and J by 6 bases; unmatched bases: 11. This CDR3 contains 14 residues. The germline gives CDR1 SQVTM, CDR2 ANQGSEA. The CDR3 loop is CSVIRDRGATEQYF. CDR3 nucleotide sequence: TGCAGCGTCATAAGGGACAGGGGTGCTACCGAGCAGTACTTC.